This T cell receptor beta chain emerged from a study of cytomegalovirus exposure and HLA in healthy donors. As concerns this clone: Its antigen remains unidentified.

Clones were read by immunoSEQ multiplex PCR, and TCRdb kept only the in-frame ones, dropping some. This repertoire shows about 88,000 clones, roughly 83% found once; its top ten account for about 12%. Study observations and caveats: A list of 150 or so TCR beta chains associated with cytomegalovirus was given. Many donors shared some public TCRs, even though most TCR sequences were rare.

The material sequenced was PBMCs. The TCR was taken from a woman under 30 in good health and CMV-seropositive.

CDR3 coding DNA: TGTGCCAGCAGCGTTGTGAGGAACACTGAAGCTTTCTTT. Amino acid sequence: CASSVVRNTEAFF. This chain links TRBV9 with TRBJ1-1, with D hard to call. The CDR3 length is 13 residues. V lost 2 bases and J 1 base, leaving 6 bases between the germline ends. Germline V gives CDR1 SGDLS, CDR2 YYNGEE.